This section outlines one T cell receptor (beta chain) sequence together with its context. The antigen is not known. The data originate from a study of T cell responses to AZD1222 COVID-19 vaccine. Study results and limitations: No repertoire was sampled before or during the peak T cell response, only after it. The CD4 TCRs associated with vaccination extended across spike and predominated at 160-218 and 743-854. White British ancestry dominated among donors, who included more females, and clonal diversity was possibly underestimated. Receipt of two AZD1222 doses was followed by a rise in Spike-specific TCR breadth and depth.

Germline V gene sequence: CDR1 WSHSY, CDR2 SAAADI. V was pared by 5 bases and J by 7 bases, with 8 bases of the junction left unmatched. The CDR3 runs 16 residues. Data came from immunoSEQ multiplex PCR; TCRdb stores just in-frame clones and leaves some out. The sample records approximately 200,000 clones, about nine tenths being singletons. This clonotype was sampled from an adult who received the AZD1222 COVID-19 vaccine. Material: peripheral blood, obtained 28 days after the second AZD1222 dose. V usage is TRBV10-2 and J usage is TRBJ2-1; 13 positions agree with TRBD2. The CDR3 region is CASSPRTSGSDNEQFF. In nucleotides, the CDR3 is TGCGCCAGCAGTCCGCGGACTAGCGGGAGTGATAATGAGCAGTTCTTC.